This entry features one TCR beta chain sequence. Antigen unknown. As to time point: new active TB diagnosis, blood taken before or within 7 days of starting treatment. The sample belongs to a study of T cells in tuberculosis. General observations from the study: Active tuberculosis cases were adults; controls were adolescents.

Sequenced by immunoSEQ multiplex PCR; TCRdb stores in-frame clones only, minus some. This table holds 30,000 to 35,000 clones, roughly 93% found once. The junction had 7 bases not matched to a gene; V was cut back by 4 bases and J by 4 bases. CDR1 is SGHRS, CDR2 YFSETQ, per germline. The CDR3 contains 15 residues. This chain links TRBV5-1 with TRBJ2-5; 10 bases match TRBD1. The sequences come from PBMCs, collected at tuberculosis diagnosis. The receptor was isolated from an adult with tuberculosis. CDR3: CASSGTGDHRETQYF. The CDR3 region has the DNA TGCGCCAGCAGCGGGACAGGGGATCATCGAGAGACCCAGTACTTC.